These 6 T cell receptor beta chains originate from one sample sequenced in a study of blood T cell repertoires in COVID-19. The assay was immunoSEQ multiplex PCR, and TCRdb's table has in-frame clones only and misses some. Of under 150,000 clones in the sample, about 88% were seen once. The sequenced sample was PBMCs or T cells enriched from blood (not recorded which). The receptors were gathered from a woman between 45 and 60 years old who had recovered from COVID-19.

Written as DNA, the CDR3 is TGTGCCAGCAGCGTAAGGATAGGGGAGGACACTGAAGCTTTCTTT. Translated: CASSVRIGEDTEAFF. The chain couples TRBV9 to TRBJ1-1; D is perhaps TRBD1 (5 bases). The CDR3 runs 15 residues. With 1 base removed from V and 3 bases from J, the gap between germline ends came to 13 bases. The germline V gene has CDR1 SGDLS and CDR2 YYNGEE.

The V gene is TRBV4-1, the J gene TRBJ1-2; no clear D gene. The germline gives CDR1 MGHRA, CDR2 YSYEKL. The CDR3 extends over 15 amino acids. The V and J ends lost 0 bases and 0 bases respectively, with 8 bases between them. The CDR3 sequence is CASSQEQITNYGYTF. The CDR3 DNA is TGCGCCAGCAGCCAAGAACAGATTACTAACTATGGCTACACCTTC.

The V gene is TRBV25-1, the J gene TRBJ2-5, with a weak D call TRBD2 (5 bases). The CDR3 is 14 amino acids. V was shortened by 3 bases and J by 4 bases, with 12 bases between the two germline ends. Germline V CDR1 and CDR2: MGHDK, SYGVNS. The CDR3, as DNA: TGTGCCAGCAGTGATGGGCTAGCCGGAGAGACCCAGTACTTC. It codes for CASSDGLAGETQYF.

A word on this clone: Distinct nucleotide sequences in the sample also encode this CDR3. The chain is built from TRBV6-5 and TRBJ2-7; D may be TRBD1 (6 bases). Per germline, CDR1 MNHEY and CDR2 SVGAGI. The CDR3 is 13 residues long. The germline V and J ends were trimmed by 3 bases and 4 bases, with 10 bases remaining between them. The chain's CDR3 is CASSYSRGYEQYF. CDR3 nucleotides: TGTGCCAGCAGTTATTCCAGGGGTTACGAGCAGTACTTC.

The chain has TRBV10-2 and TRBJ2-1, with TRBD2 identical over 10 bases. V shed 2 bases, J shed 9 bases, and the junction held 7 bases outside the gene matches. Per the germline V gene, CDR1 is WSHSY and CDR2 is SAAADI. The CDR3 loop spans 15 amino acids. The CDR3 nucleotides read TGCGCCAGCAGTGAGCTAGCGGGGGCTGTTAGTGAGCAGTTCTTC. Amino acids: CASSELAGAVSEQFF.

V and J are TRBV3-1 (or the pseudogene TRBV3-2) and TRBJ2-7; D is perhaps TRBD1 (6 bases). V was pared by 5 bases and J by 2 bases, with 7 bases between. The length of the CDR3 is 12 residues. Per germline, CDR1 LGHDT and CDR2 YNNKEL (reference sequence). The CDR3 loop reads CASSRGTYEQYF. Written as DNA, the CDR3 is TGTGCCAGCAGCAGGGGGACCTACGAGCAGTACTTC.